This record covers a single TCR beta chain. These data are taken from a study of blood T cell repertoires in COVID-19. Germline assignment: CDR1 MNHNY and CDR2 SVGAGI (reference sequence). The CDR3 is 14 residues long. Between the trimmed V and J ends, which lost 7 bases and 2 bases, there was a span of 14 bases. TCRdb's copy holds only in-frame clones and misses some; the assay was immunoSEQ multiplex PCR. The table lists about 260,000 clones, 85% to 90% of them singletons, with about 11% in the top ten. Patients from Seattle were sampled longitudinally, starting during active infection. This chain joins TRBV6-6 and TRBJ2-5; TRBD2 is a possible D gene (5 bases). This clonotype was obtained from a woman in her thirties with COVID-19, enrolled during active disease. The sample taken for sequencing was peripheral blood. The CDR3 loop reads CASKTSGNQETQYF. The CDR3 DNA reads as TGTGCCAGCAAAACTAGTGGGAATCAAGAGACCCAGTACTTC.